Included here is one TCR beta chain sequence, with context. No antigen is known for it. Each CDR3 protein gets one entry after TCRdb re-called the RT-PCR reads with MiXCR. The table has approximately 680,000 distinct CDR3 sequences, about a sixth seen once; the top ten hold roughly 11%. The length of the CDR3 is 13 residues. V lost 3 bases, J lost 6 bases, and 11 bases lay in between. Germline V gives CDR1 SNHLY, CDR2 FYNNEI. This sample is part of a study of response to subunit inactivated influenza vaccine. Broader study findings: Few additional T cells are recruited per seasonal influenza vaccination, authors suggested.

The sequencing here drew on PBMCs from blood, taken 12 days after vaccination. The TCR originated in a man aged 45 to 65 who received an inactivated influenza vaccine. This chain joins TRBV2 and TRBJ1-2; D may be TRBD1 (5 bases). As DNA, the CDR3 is TGTGCCAGCAGTGACAGCGGGGCCAATGGCTACACCTTC. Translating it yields CASSDSGANGYTF.